This TCR beta chain was found in a study of shared clonotypes between healthy human individuals. CDR1 and CDR2 from the germline V gene are MNHEY and SVGAGI. V lost 4 bases and J lost 6; bases outside the gene matches: 7. This CDR3 spans 15 amino acids. Clones were read by immunoSEQ multiplex PCR, and TCRdb kept only the in-frame ones, dropping some. The data hold about 2 million clones, with approximately 95% observed a single time. Naive CD8 cells lacked CD45RO, underwent positive selection for CCR7 and left out terminally differentiated effector memory CD45RA+ cells. The donor cohort consisted entirely of Caucasian adults residing in Nashville, Tennessee.

The clonotype was recovered from a man younger than 35 in good health. Sequencing was carried out using naive CD8+ T cells sorted from blood. The chain carries TRBV6-5 and TRBJ2-1; TRBD1 matches at 9 bases. The DNA for the CDR3 is TGTGCCAGCAGTTGGGGGGACAGGGTGGGCAATGAGCAGTTCTTC. Its translation is CASSWGDRVGNEQFF.